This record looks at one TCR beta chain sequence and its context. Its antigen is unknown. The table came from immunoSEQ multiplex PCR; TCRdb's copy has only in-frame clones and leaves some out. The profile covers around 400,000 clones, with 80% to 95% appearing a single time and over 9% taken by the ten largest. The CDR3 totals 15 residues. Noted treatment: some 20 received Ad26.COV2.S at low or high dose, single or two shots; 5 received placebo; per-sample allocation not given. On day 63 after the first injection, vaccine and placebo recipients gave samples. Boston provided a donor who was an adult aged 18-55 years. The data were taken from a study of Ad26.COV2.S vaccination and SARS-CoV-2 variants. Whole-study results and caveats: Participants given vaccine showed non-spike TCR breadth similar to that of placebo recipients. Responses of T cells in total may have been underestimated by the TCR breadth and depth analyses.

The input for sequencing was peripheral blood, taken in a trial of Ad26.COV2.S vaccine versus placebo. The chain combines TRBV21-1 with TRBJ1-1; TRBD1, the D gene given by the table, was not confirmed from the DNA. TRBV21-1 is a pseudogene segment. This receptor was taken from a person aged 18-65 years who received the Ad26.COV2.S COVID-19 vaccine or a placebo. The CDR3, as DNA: TGTGCCAGCGGCCACAGGGGGCCTGGGAACACTGAAGCTTTCTTT. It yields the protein CASGHRGPGNTEAFF.